This T cell receptor (beta chain) came from a study of T-cell memory formation after mild COVID-19. Study information: TCR clusters were mostly confined to one donor each.

Trimming took 2 bases from V and 6 from J, leaving 12 bases between them. Germline assignment: CDR1 SGHRS and CDR2 YFSETQ. This CDR3 spans 15 amino acids. In this sample, this clonotype turned up a few times. TCRdb re-derived calls from the 5' RACE reads in MiXCR, one entry per CDR3 protein. Among hundreds of thousands of distinct CDR3 sequences listed, 18% were seen once. The chain employs TRBV5-1 and TRBJ1-6; maybe TRBD1 (6 bases). The sequenced material came from PBMCs or a T cell subset sorted from them (not recorded which). The sequence was collected from a young man who had mild COVID-19 (a few samples of this study predate the infection). Cell type and time point are not known. CDR3 bases: TGCGCCAGCAGCTTCCCCGGGGGCACTAATTCACCCCTCCACTTT. Encoded protein: CASSFPGGTNSPLHF.